Listed here are 14 T cell receptor beta chains from one sample, sequenced in a study of T-cell reconstitution after alpha-beta-depleted transplantation in children. This sample's TCRbeta library carried unique molecular identifier barcodes. TCRdb re-called the PCR reads through MiXCR, storing one row per CDR3 protein. This table holds more than 200,000 distinct CDR3 sequences, around 9.7% found once. The sample was PBMCs from the stem cell graft donor, taken from the stem cell graft. The origin of the receptors is a human donor who donated a stem cell graft to a child with SCID.

With respect to this clonotype: This sequence may be a read error, since a much larger clone differs from it by one base. The V call is TRBV12-3 or TRBV12-4, the J call TRBJ1-1; D is perhaps TRBD1 (5 bases). This CDR3 spans 14 amino acids. The CDR3 loop reads CPSTPGQRNTEAFF. The CDR3 nucleotides are TGTCCCAGCACCCCAGGGCAGCGGAACACTGAAGCTTTCTTT.

This clonotype was counted at least ten times. CDR3 coding DNA: TGTGCCAGCAGGCCCCAGGGCGGGGAAGTCGGGGAGCTGTTTTTT. Protein sequence: CASRPQGGEVGELFF. The J gene is TRBJ2-2, the V gene TRBV9; tentatively, D is TRBD2 (6 bases). Trimming cost V 5 bases and J 7 bases, with 18 bases left between them. CDR3 size: 15 residues. Germline assignment: CDR1 SGDLS and CDR2 YYNGEE.

This clonotype was picked up many times. CDR3 DNA: TGCAGCGGAGGGGGTTACAATGAGCAGTTCTTC. Residues: CSGGGYNEQFF. The chain uses TRBV29-1 and TRBJ2-1; tentatively, D is TRBD1 (6 bases). Trimming shortened V by 7 bases and J by 4 bases, and 8 bases separated the two germline ends. The germline CDR1 and CDR2 sequences are SQVTM and ANQGSEA. The CDR3 sequence is 11 residues long.

This chain uses TRBV5-1 with TRBJ2-7; 9 bases agree with TRBD1. Germline V gives CDR1 SGHRS, CDR2 YFSETQ. V lost 3 bases and J lost 3; bases outside the gene matches: 4. The CDR3 consists of 14 residues. CDR3 region: CASSSDRGYYEQYF. Written as DNA, the CDR3 is TGCGCCAGCAGCTCGGACAGGGGTTACTACGAGCAGTACTTC.

The chain employs TRBV7-9 and TRBJ1-2; 10 bases line up with TRBD1. V was pared by 8 bases and J by 8 bases, with 14 bases of the junction left unmatched. The CDR3 consists of 15 residues. Germline loops: CDR1 SEHNR, CDR2 FQNEAQ (reference sequence). The CDR3 nucleotides read TGTGCCAGCTTCCGGGACAGGGGCCCGGAGACAGGCTACACCTTC. This translates into CASFRDRGPETGYTF. Looking up the rest from reference TRBV7-9 and TRBJ1-2 gives the full variable domain: DTGVSQNPRHKITKRGQNVTFRCDPISEHNRLYWYRQTLGQGPEFLTYFQNEAQLEKSRLLSDRFSAERPKGSFSTLEIQRTEQGDSAMYLCASFRDRGPETGYTFGSGTRLTVV.

This rearrangement joins TRBV19 to TRBJ2-5; 9 nucleotides line up with TRBD2. V shed 4 bases, J shed 3 bases, and the junction held 3 bases outside the gene matches. The CDR3 contains 14 residues. CDR1 and CDR2 from the germline V gene are LNHDA and SQIVND (reference sequence). CDR3 protein: CASSSPSGKETQYF. CDR3 coding DNA: TGTGCCAGTAGTAGCCCTAGCGGGAAAGAGACCCAGTACTTC. The entire variable domain, with the rest obtained from reference TRBV19 and TRBJ2-5, is as follows: DGGITQSPKYLFRKEGQNVTLSCEQNLNHDAMYWYRQDPGQGLRLIYYSQIVNDFQKGDIAEGYSVSREKKESFPLTVTSAQKNPTAFYLCASSSPSGKETQYFGPGTRLLVL.

This clonotype has ten or more counts. The chain combines TRBV7-3 with TRBJ2-1; no definite D call. The CDR3 covers 12 residues. Germline assignment: CDR1 SGHTA and CDR2 FQGTGA. V dropped 2 bases and J dropped 8 bases, with 7 bases sitting between them. DNA for the CDR3: TGTGCCAGCAGCTTACGGCCCGATGAGCAGTTCTTC. Translating it yields CASSLRPDEQFF.

This clonotype has at least ten counts. This chain joins TRBV5-1 and TRBJ2-1; D tentatively fits TRBD1 or TRBD2 (6 bases each). The CDR3 has 18 residues. V was pared by 4 bases and J by 1 base, with 21 bases between. Germline V gene sequence: CDR1 SGHRS, CDR2 YFSETQ. The CDR3 DNA reads as TGCGCCAGCAGCCGCGGGGACATCATAACCTTATCCTACAATGAGCAGTTCTTC. It translates to CASSRGDIITLSYNEQFF.

There are many counts of this clonotype. This chain joins TRBV3-1 and TRBJ2-1, with TRBD1 matching over 11 bases. Germline V gene data show CDR1 as LGHDT and CDR2 as YNNKEL (reference sequence). Trimming cost V 0 bases and J 3 bases; bases outside gene matches: 1. The CDR3 has 16 amino acids. CDR3 region: CASSQDGTGGYNEQFF. The CDR3 DNA sequence: TGTGCCAGCAGCCAAGATGGGACAGGGGGCTACAATGAGCAGTTCTTC.

This clonotype was recorded at least ten times. This chain uses TRBV5-1 with TRBJ2-7, with D unclear. Trimming left V 4 bases short and J 4 bases short, with 9 bases between. The germline CDR1 and CDR2 sequences are SGHRS and YFSETQ. The CDR3 has 12 amino acids. The CDR3 nucleotides read TGCGCCAGCAGCAAGGACCTGTACGAGCAGTACTTC. Its protein product is CASSKDLYEQYF. The full variable domain, its missing parts supplied by reference TRBV5-1 and TRBJ2-7, is KAGVTQTPRYLIKTRGQQVTLSCSPISGHRSVSWYQQTPGQGLQFLFEYFSETQRNKGNFPGRFSGRQFSNSRSEMNVSTLELGDSALYLCASSKDLYEQYFGPGTRLTVT.

In this sample, this clonotype turned up many times. This chain joins TRBV7-2 and TRBJ2-1; TRBD2 aligns across 10 bases. Germline CDR1 SGHTA, CDR2 FQGNSA. Losses at the gene ends were 3 bases for V and 9 bases for J; bases not matched to a gene: 17. This CDR3 comprises 18 residues. The CDR3 bases are TGTGCCAGCAGCTTGCGGCTAGCGGGGGCCGAAGGGATTATTGAGCAGTTCTTC. It translates to CASSLRLAGAEGIIEQFF.

In this sample, this clonotype turned up many times. The chain carries TRBV12-3 or TRBV12-4 and TRBJ2-1; 7 bases match TRBD1. The CDR3 contains 15 residues. Losses at the gene ends were 5 bases for V and 5 bases for J; bases not matched to a gene: 9. CDR3 in DNA: TGTGCCAGCAGTGATAGACAGGGAAGAGACAATGAGCAGTTCTTC. It translates to CASSDRQGRDNEQFF.

The sample holds many counts of this clonotype. The rearrangement joins TRBV6-5 to TRBJ2-4; 12 bases are a match to TRBD2. Germline values: CDR1 MNHEY, CDR2 SVGAGI. The trim removed 2 bases at V and 7 bases at J, leaving 12 bases unmatched. The CDR3 runs to 18 residues. The CDR3 DNA follows: TGTGCCAGCAGTTACCAGGGACTAGCGGGCGACCCAAAGAACATTCAGTACTTC. Residues: CASSYQGLAGDPKNIQYF.

At least ten counts were recorded for this clonotype. CDR3 sequence: CSVGARDAYYEQYF. The CDR3 bases are TGCAGTGTTGGGGCCCGGGACGCCTACTACGAGCAGTACTTC. The chain employs TRBV20-1 and TRBJ2-7; the D gene could be TRBD1 or TRBD2 (5 bases each). The length of the CDR3 is 14 residues. Trimming took 7 bases from V and 3 from J, leaving 19 bases between them. Germline CDR1 reads DFQATT; CDR2 reads SNEGSKA (reference sequence).